This TCR beta chain was found in a study of blood T cell repertoires in COVID-19. About the study: COVID-19 samples collected from the United States, Italy and Spain covered acute and convalescent phases. Nucleic acid was either cDNA or gDNA, and it came from T cells, B-cell-depleted T cells, or PBMCs.

The CDR3 length is 12 residues. Deletions cut 10 bases from V and 0 bases from J, with 7 bases between. Germline CDR1 is KGHDR and CDR2 is SFDVKD. Clones were sequenced by immunoSEQ multiplex PCR, and TCRdb holds only the in-frame ones, with some missing. The sample lists roughly 150,000 clones, about 83% seen once, with 10% to 15% in the top ten. J is TRBJ2-3 and V is TRBV24-1, with D perhaps TRBD1 (6 bases). The sequencing sample was made of peripheral blood. The sequence came from a man between 65 and 85 years old who had recovered from COVID-19. The CDR3 DNA reads TGTGCCACGGGACACAGCACAGATACGCAGTATTTT. Its protein is CATGHSTDTQYF.